These T cell receptor beta chains were read from a single sample in a study of CD8 T cells in Susac syndrome. TCRdb reprocessed the immunoSEQ multiplex PCR reads via MiXCR and lists one record per CDR3 protein. The table lists 200,000 or so distinct CDR3 sequences, 90% to 95% of them singletons. The sequenced material came from CD4+ T cells from PBMCs. These receptors came from a human donor with multiple sclerosis. CDR3s include the opening cysteine and the closing phenylalanine or tryptophan. The D gene is left open where the match is weak. The size field is filled for only some rows; it gives once, few, many or a size class.

CDR3 length: 11
J gene: TRBJ1-2
D gene: NA
clone size: once
V gene: TRBV30
CDR3 DNA: TGTGCCTGGAGTGTAGGGGGGCGCTACACCTTC
CDR3 protein: CAWSVGGRYTF

CDR3 length: 16
J gene: TRBJ1-4
D gene: NA
clone size: NA
V gene: TRBV6-5
CDR3 DNA: TGTGCCAGCAGTTACTTCCTGGGGGACGGTAATGAAAAACTGTTTTTT
CDR3 protein: CASSYFLGDGNEKLFF

CDR3 length: 15
J gene: TRBJ2-7
D gene: NA
clone size: NA
V gene: TRBV20-1
CDR3 DNA: TGCAGTGCTAGAGCGACACGAAGGGGCCGGTACGAGCAGTACTTC
CDR3 protein: CSARATRRGRYEQYF

CDR3 length: 13
J gene: TRBJ1-1
D gene: TRBD1
clone size: NA
V gene: TRBV29-1
CDR3 DNA: TGCAGCGCTGGGGGACAGTTGAACACTGAAGCTTTCTTT
CDR3 protein: CSAGGQLNTEAFF

CDR3 length: 15
J gene: TRBJ2-2
D gene: NA
clone size: NA
V gene: TRBV30
CDR3 DNA: TGTGCCTGGAGTGTAAACAGGGTTGACACCGGGGAGCTGTTTTTT
CDR3 protein: CAWSVNRVDTGELFF

CDR3 length: 15
J gene: TRBJ2-3
D gene: TRBD2
clone size: once
V gene: TRBV20-1
CDR3 DNA: TGCAGTGCTAGAGATGGGCGGGAGGGCACAGATACGCAGTATTTT
CDR3 protein: CSARDGREGTDTQYF

CDR3 length: 15
J gene: TRBJ1-1
D gene: NA
clone size: once
V gene: TRBV28
CDR3 DNA: TGTGCCAGCAGTAGGGGGAGGGGTCCGAACACTGAAGCTTTCTTT
CDR3 protein: CASSRGRGPNTEAFF

CDR3 length: 16
J gene: TRBJ2-1
D gene: TRBD2
clone size: NA
V gene: TRBV5-6
CDR3 DNA: TGTGCCAGCAGCCCCGACGGCGGGACGGGGGGCAATGAGCAGTTCTTC
CDR3 protein: CASSPDGGTGGNEQFF

CDR3 length: 13
J gene: TRBJ1-3
D gene: NA
clone size: NA
V gene: TRBV30
CDR3 DNA: TGTGCCTGGAGTAGGAGCTCTGGAAACACCATATATTTT
CDR3 protein: CAWSRSSGNTIYF

CDR3 length: 13
J gene: TRBJ1-1
D gene: NA
clone size: once
V gene: TRBV30
CDR3 DNA: TGTGCCTGGAGTGTACGGGGAAGCGCTGAAGCTTTCTTT
CDR3 protein: CAWSVRGSAEAFF

CDR3 length: 12
J gene: TRBJ2-5
D gene: NA
clone size: few
V gene: TRBV12-3/TRBV12-4
CDR3 DNA: TGTGCCAGCAGTTTTGGCAGAGAGACCCAGTACTTC
CDR3 protein: CASSFGRETQYF

CDR3 length: 14
J gene: TRBJ2-7
D gene: NA
clone size: NA
V gene: TRBV10-3
CDR3 DNA: TGTGCCATCAGCCGGACAGAAAGCTCCTACGAGCAGTACTTC
CDR3 protein: CAISRTESSYEQYF

CDR3 length: 12
J gene: TRBJ2-7
D gene: TRBD1
clone size: NA
V gene: TRBV29-1
CDR3 DNA: TGCAGCGCAGGGACAGTGGCCAACGAGCAGTACTTC
CDR3 protein: CSAGTVANEQYF

CDR3 length: 12
J gene: TRBJ2-3
D gene: NA
clone size: NA
V gene: TRBV7-9
CDR3 DNA: TGTGCCAGCAGCTTAGAGGGAGATACGCAGTATTTT
CDR3 protein: CASSLEGDTQYF

CDR3 length: 14
J gene: TRBJ1-5
D gene: NA
clone size: once
V gene: TRBV19
CDR3 DNA: TGTGCCAGTAGTATCGGGGGAAGCAATCAGCCCCAGCATTTT
CDR3 protein: CASSIGGSNQPQHF

CDR3 length: 15
J gene: TRBJ2-3
D gene: TRBD2
clone size: NA
V gene: TRBV9
CDR3 DNA: TGTGCCAGCAGCGCGACTAGCGGGGGGGCTCATACGCAGTATTTT
CDR3 protein: CASSATSGGAHTQYF

CDR3 length: 13
J gene: TRBJ2-5
D gene: NA
clone size: NA
V gene: TRBV2
CDR3 DNA: TGTGCCAGCAGTGGACAGGCTCAAGAGACCCAGTACTTC
CDR3 protein: CASSGQAQETQYF

CDR3 length: 13
J gene: TRBJ1-2
D gene: NA
clone size: once
V gene: TRBV20-1
CDR3 DNA: TGCAGTGCTAGGGGTCCAGGGAACTATGGCTACACCTTC
CDR3 protein: CSARGPGNYGYTF

CDR3 length: 16
J gene: TRBJ2-1
D gene: TRBD1
clone size: once
V gene: TRBV5-1
CDR3 DNA: TGCGCCAGCAGCGACCCCGGGACAGACTACTACAATGAGCAGTTCTTC
CDR3 protein: CASSDPGTDYYNEQFF

CDR3 length: 15
J gene: TRBJ1-4
D gene: NA
clone size: NA
V gene: TRBV20-1
CDR3 DNA: TGCAGTGCTAGAGACCCGGGGTACCTTAATGAAAAACTGTTTTTT
CDR3 protein: CSARDPGYLNEKLFF

CDR3 length: 15
J gene: TRBJ1-6
D gene: NA
clone size: once
V gene: TRBV11-2
CDR3 DNA: TGTGCCAGCAGCTTAGGACCGGTCGGAGGTTCACCCCTCCACTTT
CDR3 protein: CASSLGPVGGSPLHF

CDR3 length: 11
J gene: TRBJ1-3
D gene: NA
clone size: NA
V gene: TRBV30
CDR3 DNA: TGTGCCTGGAACGTTGGAAACACCATATATTTT
CDR3 protein: CAWNVGNTIYF

CDR3 length: 15
J gene: TRBJ2-1
D gene: TRBD2
clone size: NA
V gene: TRBV10-2
CDR3 DNA: TGCGCCAGCAGTGAGCCGGGACTAGCCAGGAATGAGCAGTTCTTC
CDR3 protein: CASSEPGLARNEQFF

CDR3 length: 13
J gene: TRBJ2-1
D gene: NA
clone size: NA
V gene: TRBV10-3
CDR3 DNA: TGTGCCATCGGACAGAACCGGGGGCTTGAGCAGTTCTTC
CDR3 protein: CAIGQNRGLEQFF

CDR3 length: 14
J gene: TRBJ2-6
D gene: NA
clone size: NA
V gene: TRBV29-1
CDR3 DNA: TGCAGCGTTTCATCCGGATCTGGGGCCAACGTCCTGACTTTC
CDR3 protein: CSVSSGSGANVLTF

CDR3 length: 15
J gene: TRBJ2-3
D gene: TRBD1
clone size: NA
V gene: TRBV20-1
CDR3 DNA: TGCAGTGCTAGAACCCACAGGGGGCGCGGAGATACGCAGTATTTT
CDR3 protein: CSARTHRGRGDTQYF

CDR3 length: 15
J gene: TRBJ1-1
D gene: NA
clone size: NA
V gene: TRBV4-1
CDR3 DNA: TGCGCCAGCAGCCAAGCCAGAACAGGGAACACTGAAGCTTTCTTT
CDR3 protein: CASSQARTGNTEAFF

CDR3 length: 13
J gene: TRBJ1-5
D gene: NA
clone size: NA
V gene: TRBV30
CDR3 DNA: TGTGCCTGGAGTATACAGATGAATCAGCCCCAGCATTTT
CDR3 protein: CAWSIQMNQPQHF

CDR3 length: 14
J gene: TRBJ2-5
D gene: NA
clone size: NA
V gene: TRBV20-1
CDR3 DNA: TGCAGTGCTAGTGGGCGGCAGAACCAAGAGACCCAGTACTTC
CDR3 protein: CSASGRQNQETQYF

CDR3 length: 13
J gene: TRBJ2-7
D gene: TRBD1
clone size: once
V gene: TRBV5-1
CDR3 DNA: TGCGCCAGTCGGACAGGAACGGACTACGAGCAGTACTTC
CDR3 protein: CASRTGTDYEQYF

CDR3 length: 13
J gene: TRBJ2-7
D gene: NA
clone size: once
V gene: TRBV20-1
CDR3 DNA: TGCAGTGCCGGAGGGGGGGGAGCCTACGAGCAGTACTTC
CDR3 protein: CSAGGGGAYEQYF

CDR3 length: 16
J gene: TRBJ2-2
D gene: TRBD1
clone size: once
V gene: TRBV27
CDR3 DNA: TGTGCCAGCAGTTTACGCGGGACAGGGTCCACCGGGGAGCTGTTTTTT
CDR3 protein: CASSLRGTGSTGELFF

CDR3 length: 15
J gene: TRBJ2-1
D gene: TRBD2
clone size: once
V gene: TRBV5-6
CDR3 DNA: TGTGCCAGCAGCCCGACTAGCGGGATCAGTTTGGGGGGGTTCTTC
CDR3 protein: CASSPTSGISLGGFF

CDR3 length: 12
J gene: TRBJ1-1
D gene: NA
clone size: NA
V gene: TRBV20-1
CDR3 DNA: TGCAGTGCTAGACCGACGGACGGGGAAGCTTTCTTT
CDR3 protein: CSARPTDGEAFF

CDR3 length: 16
J gene: TRBJ2-7
D gene: TRBD2
clone size: NA
V gene: TRBV20-1
CDR3 DNA: TGCAGTGCTTATTCCGGGACTAGCGGGAACTCCTACGAGCAGTACTTC
CDR3 protein: CSAYSGTSGNSYEQYF

CDR3 length: 17
J gene: TRBJ2-1
D gene: TRBD2
clone size: NA
V gene: TRBV4-1
CDR3 DNA: TGCGCCAGCAGCCAAGGGAGGGGGACTAGCGGGTTTAATGAGCAGTTCTTC
CDR3 protein: CASSQGRGTSGFNEQFF